This TCR beta chain appears in the sequencing data of a study of blood T cells in healthy people across ages. Study-wide points: When set beside aged donors, long-lived donors presented more naive CD4+ cells and higher diversity.

The V segment lost 11 bases and the J segment 2 bases; nucleotides outside the gene matches: 4. CDR3 length: 13 residues. In terms of origin and age, donors were healthy Caucasian individuals from Russia aged 6 to 90. A second PCR, run for roughly 7 to 11 cycles, used a sample-barcoded 5' primer plus a J-beta primer mix. A 12-random-nucleotide template-switch adaptor tagged each cDNA molecule. TCRdb re-called the 5' RACE reads through MiXCR, storing one row per CDR3 protein. The sample lists approximately 1.5 million distinct CDR3 sequences; approximately 39% were seen once. As to this clonotype: Its antigen is undetermined.

The sequenced sample was blood. The TCR originated in a young woman in good health. This chain links TRBV12-3 or TRBV12-4 with TRBJ2-1; 9 bases are a match to TRBD2. Here the CDR3 DNA reads TGTGCCGCGGGGGGGCAACCCTACAATGAGCAGTTCTTC. This encodes CAAGGQPYNEQFF.